These T cell receptor beta chains were read from a single sample in a study of T-cell reconstitution after alpha-beta-depleted transplantation in children. Each CDR3 protein gets one entry after TCRdb re-called the PCR reads with MiXCR. Among 280,000 or so distinct CDR3 sequences listed, approximately 10% were seen once. The sample consisted of peripheral blood, taken 180 days after TCRalphabeta/CD19-depleted stem cell transplant. These receptor sequences come from a male patient aged 2 to 9 who had a stem cell transplant for chronic granulomatous disease, so the T cells may come from the graft donor. The CDR3 runs from the conserved cysteine through the conserved F or W.

TRBJ2-7	TRBV11-2	CASSLGWQGPRDRDEQYF
TRBJ2-2	TRBV7-8	CASSFPAGVGTGELFF
TRBJ2-1	TRBV5-1	CASAPGLNYNEQFF
TRBJ2-7	TRBV5-1	CASSLDGTGGEQYF
TRBJ1-2	TRBV10-3	CAIKTPRRLNGYTF
TRBJ2-7	TRBV12-3/TRBV12-4	CASSFRAGGRSEQYF
TRBJ2-3	TRBV9	CASSVDSGGSTDTQYF
TRBJ2-1	TRBV12-3/TRBV12-4	CASTKGAGSYNEQFF
TRBJ2-6	TRBV11-3	CASSSSYREPGANVLTF
TRBJ2-7	TRBV28	CASTRVQTGTYEQYF
TRBJ2-2	TRBV7-9	CASSLGPGVMTGELFF
TRBJ2-1	TRBV20-1	CSANRNAKDNEQFF
TRBJ2-2	TRBV7-6	CASSLLISNTGELFF
TRBJ1-1	TRBV3-1	CAIQGPTEAFF
TRBJ2-2	TRBV29-1	CSVVGQNTGELFF
TRBJ2-1	TRBV6-2/TRBV6-3	CASSQWTNQGYNEQFF
TRBJ2-4	TRBV7-2	CASSLVARGGRDIQYF
TRBJ2-1	TRBV29-1	CSVEWSRGDEQFF
TRBJ2-4	TRBV20-1	CSASPDRGNRDIQYF
TRBJ2-5	TRBV20-1	CSARRTVDGTQYF
TRBJ2-5	TRBV20-1	CSASLQGMETQYF
TRBJ1-3	TRBV12-3/TRBV12-4	CASSGWDLLSGNTIYF
TRBJ2-5	TRBV10-2	CASSEKDRGRETQYF
TRBJ2-1	TRBV5-5	CASSLWASGGNEQFF
TRBJ1-3	TRBV9	CASSATAPSGNTIYF
TRBJ2-7	TRBV20-1	CSARSASPLEQYF
TRBJ2-7	TRBV4-3	CASSQEWQFALYEQYF
TRBJ2-1	TRBV15	CATSIRSSYNEQFF
TRBJ2-7	TRBV5-1	CASSRLAGNPYEQYF
TRBJ1-6	TRBV12-3/TRBV12-4	CASSSTGVDNSPLHF
TRBJ2-1	TRBV29-1	CSVDGLAGGYNEQFF
TRBJ2-1	TRBV30	CAWSLAGEYNEQFF
TRBJ2-5	TRBV7-2	CASSVGLASETQYF
TRBJ2-2	TRBV5-1	CASSLEWLAGNTGELFF
TRBJ1-4	TRBV9	CASSVGGQGGEKLFF
TRBJ2-7	TRBV20-1	CRWSGVQPYEQYF
TRBJ2-7	TRBV12-3/TRBV12-4	CASSLSGGAFHEQYF
TRBJ2-7	TRBV7-2	CASSFGDGAYEQYF
TRBJ2-2	TRBV7-9	CASSSNTVGELFF
TRBJ1-2	TRBV27	CASSATGTGGYGYTF
TRBJ1-5	TRBV19	CASSMRVGQGSNQPQHF
TRBJ2-1	TRBV11-1	CASSLSYRLAGNNEQFF
TRBJ2-5	TRBV11-2	CASSLEGYLSPTKETQYF
TRBJ2-1	TRBV6-2/TRBV6-3	CASSYGGGGVSYNEQFF
TRBJ1-1	TRBV28	CASPKGAEAFF
TRBJ2-3	TRBV10-1	CASRRGSWLSTDTQYF
TRBJ1-1	TRBV10-3	CAISAVEGNTEAFF
TRBJ1-1	TRBV27	CASSSLTGNMMNTEAFF
TRBJ1-5	TRBV20-1	CSALGPEDSNQPQHF
TRBJ2-7	TRBV15	CATSRPPETYEQYF
TRBJ2-1	TRBV7-9	CASSFGPRAGNEQFF
TRBJ1-4	TRBV25-1	CASSESWGLTNEKLFF
TRBJ2-7	TRBV20-1	CSASRSGRAYEQYF